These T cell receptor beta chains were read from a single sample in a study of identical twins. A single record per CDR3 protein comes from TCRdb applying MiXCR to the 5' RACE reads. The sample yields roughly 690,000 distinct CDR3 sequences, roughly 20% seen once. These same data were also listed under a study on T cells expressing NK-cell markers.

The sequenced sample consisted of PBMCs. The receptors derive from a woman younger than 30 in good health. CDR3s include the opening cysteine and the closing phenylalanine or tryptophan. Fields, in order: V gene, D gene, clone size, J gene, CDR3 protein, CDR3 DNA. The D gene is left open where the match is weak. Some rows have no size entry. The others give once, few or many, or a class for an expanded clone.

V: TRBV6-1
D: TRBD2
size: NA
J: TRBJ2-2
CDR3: CASSRLAGTSGELFF
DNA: TGTGCCAGCAGCCGACTAGCGGGCACATCCGGGGAGCTGTTTTTT

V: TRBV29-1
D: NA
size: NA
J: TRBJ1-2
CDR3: CSVESLDMSYGYTF
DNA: TGCAGCGTTGAATCATTGGACATGTCTTATGGCTACACCTTC

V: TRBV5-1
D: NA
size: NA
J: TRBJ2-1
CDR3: CASSFPGSSYNEQFF
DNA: TGCGCCAGCAGCTTCCCGGGGAGCTCCTACAATGAGCAGTTCTTC

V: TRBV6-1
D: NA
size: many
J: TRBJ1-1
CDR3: CASSGAGGSNTEAFF
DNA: TGTGCCAGCAGTGGAGCCGGGGGCAGTAACACTGAAGCTTTCTTT

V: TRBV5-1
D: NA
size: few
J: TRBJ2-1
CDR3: CASSLVAQPNEQFF
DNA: TGCGCCAGCAGCCTGGTAGCCCAGCCAAATGAGCAGTTCTTC

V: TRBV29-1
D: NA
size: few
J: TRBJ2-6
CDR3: CSVVGGGSGANVLTF
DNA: TGCAGCGTTGTAGGAGGGGGCTCTGGGGCCAACGTCCTGACTTTC

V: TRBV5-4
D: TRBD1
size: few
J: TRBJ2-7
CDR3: CASSFSRGQKEYF
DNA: TGTGCCAGCAGCTTTTCGAGGGGGCAGAAAGAGTACTTC

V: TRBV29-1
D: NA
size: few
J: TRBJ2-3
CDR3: CSVSVGGTDTQYF
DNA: TGCAGCGTGTCGGTTGGGGGCACAGATACGCAGTATTTT

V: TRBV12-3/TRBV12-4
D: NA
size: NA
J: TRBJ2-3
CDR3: CASSLARLVSGSDTQYF
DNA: TGTGCCAGCAGTTTAGCACGACTAGTAAGTGGGTCAGATACGCAGTATTTT

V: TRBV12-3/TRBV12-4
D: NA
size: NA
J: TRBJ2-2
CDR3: CASGSQVPGELFF
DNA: TGTGCCAGCGGCTCACAAGTCCCCGGGGAGCTGTTTTTT

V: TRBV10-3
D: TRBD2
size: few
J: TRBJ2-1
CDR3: CAISELTSSYNEQFF
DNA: TGTGCCATCAGTGAGTTGACTAGCAGTTACAATGAGCAGTTCTTC

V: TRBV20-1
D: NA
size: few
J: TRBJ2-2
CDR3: CSATRTSGELFF
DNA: TGCAGTGCTACCCGGACTTCTGGGGAGCTGTTTTTT

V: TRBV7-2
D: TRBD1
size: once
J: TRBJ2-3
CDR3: CASSRGGTGSGDTQYF
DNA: TGTGCCAGCAGCCGAGGGGGGACAGGGTCGGGAGATACGCAGTATTTT

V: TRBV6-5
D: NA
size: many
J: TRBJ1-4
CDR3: CASSYGVNEKLFF
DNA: TGTGCCAGCAGTTACGGCGTTAATGAAAAACTGTTTTTT

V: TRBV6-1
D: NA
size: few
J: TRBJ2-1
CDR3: CATQDGVQFF
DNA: TGTGCCACTCAAGACGGGGTCCAGTTCTTC

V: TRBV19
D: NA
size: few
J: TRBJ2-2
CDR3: CASSPEGGSVYTGELFF
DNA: TGTGCCAGTAGCCCCGAGGGAGGATCGGTGTACACCGGGGAGCTGTTTTTT

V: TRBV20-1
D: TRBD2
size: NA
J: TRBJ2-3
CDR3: CSGRGGAWPDTQYF
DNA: TGCAGTGGACGCGGGGGGGCGTGGCCAGATACGCAGTATTTT

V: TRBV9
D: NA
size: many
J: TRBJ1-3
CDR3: CASSTTGNGNTIYF
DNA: TGTGCCAGCAGTACCACAGGGAACGGAAACACCATATATTTT

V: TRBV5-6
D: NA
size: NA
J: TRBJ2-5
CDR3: CASSRYREAIQETQYF
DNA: TGTGCCAGCAGCCGTTACAGGGAGGCCATCCAAGAGACCCAGTACTTC

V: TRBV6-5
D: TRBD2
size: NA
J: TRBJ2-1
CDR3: CASRITSGGHNEQFF
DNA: TGTGCCAGCAGAATTACTAGCGGAGGACACAATGAGCAGTTCTTC

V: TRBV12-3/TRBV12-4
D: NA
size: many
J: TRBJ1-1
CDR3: CASRPQGRGEAFF
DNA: TGTGCCAGCAGGCCTCAGGGGCGGGGTGAAGCTTTCTTT

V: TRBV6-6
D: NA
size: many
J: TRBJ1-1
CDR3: CATDQGWETEAFF
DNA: TGTGCCACCGATCAGGGATGGGAAACTGAAGCTTTCTTT

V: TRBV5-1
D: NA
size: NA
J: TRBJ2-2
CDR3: CASSWYRDTRTGELFF
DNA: TGCGCCAGCAGCTGGTACCGCGACACTAGGACCGGGGAGCTGTTTTTT

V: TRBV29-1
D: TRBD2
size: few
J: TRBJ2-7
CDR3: CSARAGSHEQYF
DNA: TGCAGCGCCCGAGCGGGATCCCACGAGCAGTACTTC

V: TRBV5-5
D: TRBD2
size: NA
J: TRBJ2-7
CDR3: CASSPTVGGFEQYF
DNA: TGTGCCAGCAGCCCCACCGTGGGGGGGTTCGAGCAGTACTTC

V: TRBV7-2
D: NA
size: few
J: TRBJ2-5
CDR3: CASSLNPRETQYF
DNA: TGTGCCAGCAGCTTGAACCCCCGAGAGACCCAGTACTTC

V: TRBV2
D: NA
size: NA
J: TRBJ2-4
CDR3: CASSEQMIAKNIQYF
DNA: TGTGCCAGCAGTGAACAGATGATAGCCAAAAACATTCAGTACTTC

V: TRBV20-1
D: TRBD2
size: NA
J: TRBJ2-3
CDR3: CSARPRTSGRDTQYF
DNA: TGCAGTGCTAGACCTCGGACTAGCGGGAGGGATACGCAGTATTTT

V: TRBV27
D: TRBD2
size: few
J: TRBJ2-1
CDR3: CASSSTGLAGYNEQFF
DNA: TGTGCCAGCAGCAGTACGGGACTAGCGGGCTACAATGAGCAGTTCTTC

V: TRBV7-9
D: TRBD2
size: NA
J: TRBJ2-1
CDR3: CASSSRVSGQVGNEQFF
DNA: TGTGCCAGCAGCTCCAGAGTTAGCGGGCAAGTCGGTAATGAGCAGTTCTTC

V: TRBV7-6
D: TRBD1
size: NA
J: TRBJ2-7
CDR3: CASSPRQGQGVYEQYF
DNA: TGTGCCAGCAGCCCCCGACAGGGCCAGGGGGTCTACGAGCAGTACTTC

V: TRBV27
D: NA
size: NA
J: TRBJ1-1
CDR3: CAREKVAAENTEAFF
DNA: TGTGCCAGGGAAAAGGTGGCGGCTGAGAACACTGAAGCTTTCTTT

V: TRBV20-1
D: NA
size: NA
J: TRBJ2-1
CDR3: CSAPPGESSYNEQFF
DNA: TGCAGTGCTCCCCCGGGCGAGAGCTCCTACAATGAGCAGTTCTTC

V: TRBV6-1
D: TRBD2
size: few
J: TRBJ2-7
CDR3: CASSQTSGGPTVAYEQYF
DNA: TGTGCCAGCAGCCAGACTAGCGGGGGGCCGACCGTAGCCTACGAGCAGTACTTC

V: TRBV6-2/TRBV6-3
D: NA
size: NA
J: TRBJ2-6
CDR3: CASISGRMRAGANVLTF
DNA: TGTGCCAGCATCTCGGGGAGGATGCGCGCTGGGGCCAACGTCCTGACTTTC

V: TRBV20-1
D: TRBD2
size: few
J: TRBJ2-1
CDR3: CSASAPSGADEQFF
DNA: TGCAGTGCCTCTGCCCCTAGCGGAGCGGATGAGCAGTTCTTC

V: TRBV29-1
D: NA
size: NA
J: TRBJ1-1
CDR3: CSAGFISEAFF
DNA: TGCAGCGCGGGATTTATCTCTGAAGCTTTCTTT

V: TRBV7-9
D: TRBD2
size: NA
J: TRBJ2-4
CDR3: CASSSEWASGKGIQYF
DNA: TGTGCCAGCAGCTCCGAGTGGGCTAGCGGGAAGGGCATTCAGTACTTC

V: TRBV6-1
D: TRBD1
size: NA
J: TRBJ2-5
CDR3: CASSEPGQGQETQYF
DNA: TGTGCCAGCAGTGAACCGGGACAGGGGCAAGAGACCCAGTACTTC

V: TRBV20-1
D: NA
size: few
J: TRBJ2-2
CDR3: CSARDATGTTRTGELFF
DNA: TGCAGTGCTAGAGACGCGACCGGGACAACCAGGACCGGGGAGCTGTTTTTT